Below, 18 T cell receptor beta chains from the same sample are listed, as sequenced in a study of cytomegalovirus exposure and HLA in healthy donors. The PCR contained 60 Vbeta and 13 Jbeta primers. The data were produced by immunoSEQ multiplex PCR, yet TCRdb's version contains in-frame clones alone and is incomplete. The sample lists more than 85,000 clones, just over 75% occurring once. Sequenced input: PBMCs. These receptors all stem from a man aged 25-40 years in good health and CMV-seropositive.

This clone was recorded a few times. This chain connects TRBV5-1 to TRBJ2-4; TRBD2 aligns across 10 bases. The CDR3 extends over 16 amino acids. The V segment lost 0 bases and the J segment 8 bases; nucleotides outside the gene matches: 8. The germline V gene encodes CDR1 SGHRS and CDR2 YFSETQ. The DNA for the CDR3 is TGCGCCAGCAGCTTGGCAGCCAGCGGGGGGGCTCACATTCAGTACTTC. Amino acid sequence: CASSLAASGGAHIQYF.

The genes are TRBV28 and TRBJ2-7; possibly TRBD1 for D (6 bases). V was clipped by 8 bases and J by 3 bases, with 20 bases between them. Germline V gene sequence: CDR1 MDHEN, CDR2 SYDVKM. The CDR3 has 15 amino acids. CDR3 sequence (DNA): TGTGCCAGCGGTGAGGCTCCGGGACACTTCTACGAGCAGTACTTC. It translates to CASGEAPGHFYEQYF.

V and J are TRBV9 and TRBJ1-3; 8 bases fit TRBD1. The CDR3 is 14 residues long. Trimming at V came to 5 bases and at J to 0 bases, leaving 1 base not matched to a gene. CDR1 SGDLS and CDR2 YYNGEE come from the germline V gene. CDR3 region: CASRGTGSGNTIYF. CDR3 DNA: TGTGCCAGCAGAGGGACAGGCTCTGGAAACACCATATATTTT.

This chain connects TRBV6-5 to TRBJ1-1; D is unclear. The V gene lost 7 bases and the J gene lost 1 base, with 10 bases spanning the gap. Per the germline V gene, CDR1 is MNHEY and CDR2 is SVGAGI. The CDR3 extends over 13 amino acids. The CDR3 DNA sequence: TGTGCCAGCACTAGACTGTCGAACACTGAAGCTTTCTTT. Its translation: CASTRLSNTEAFF.

The chain combines TRBV9 with TRBJ1-1; D not resolved. The CDR3 has 15 amino acids. Germline V gene data show CDR1 as SGDLS and CDR2 as YYNGEE. The ends were cut back, 0 bases at V and 0 bases at J, with 9 bases in the middle. The CDR3 DNA reads as TGTGCCAGCAGCGTAGTGGGAGGGCTGAACACTGAAGCTTTCTTT. It specifies CASSVVGGLNTEAFF.

This chain links TRBV10-3 with TRBJ1-4; D remains unclear. Trimming stripped 2 bases from V and 2 bases from J, with 21 bases between. CDR1 is ENHRY and CDR2 is SYGVKD in the germline V gene. This CDR3 has 19 residues. This CDR3 reads CAISETDVGRGGTNEKLFF. The DNA for the CDR3 is TGTGCCATCAGTGAGACCGACGTAGGGAGAGGAGGGACTAATGAAAAACTGTTTTTT.

The chain couples TRBV28 to TRBJ1-2, with D uncertain. Germline values: CDR1 MDHEN, CDR2 SYDVKM. CDR3 size: 12 residues. Trimming removed 9 bases from V and 1 base from J, with 9 bases in between. The CDR3 reads CASMAVNYGYTF. DNA of the CDR3: TGTGCCAGTATGGCGGTTAACTATGGCTACACCTTC.

The CDR3 coding sequence is TGTGCCAGTAAAGGGGGCAGTTCACCCCTCCACTTT. Amino acids: CASKGGSSPLHF. The chain recombines TRBV19 with TRBJ1-6; the match to TRBD1 covers 7 bases. Trimming took 7 bases from V and 9 from J; bases not matched to a gene: 3. CDR3 length equals 12 residues. Germline V gene lookup returns CDR1 LNHDA and CDR2 SQIVND (reference sequence).

The sample holds a few counts of this clone. The V call is TRBV2, the J call TRBJ1-2; D ambiguous. CDR1 is SNHLY and CDR2 is FYNNEI in the germline V gene. The CDR3 covers 13 residues. V was cut by 6 bases and J by 8 bases, with 16 bases left in between. The CDR3 loop is CASSPPSPSGYTF. The CDR3 DNA reads TGTGCCAGCAGCCCACCAAGCCCCTCGGGCTACACCTTC. The full variable domain, in which reference TRBV2 and TRBJ1-2 provide the parts outside the CDR3, is EPEVTQTPSHQVTQMGQEVILRCVPISNHLYFYWYRQILGQKVEFLVSFYNNEISEKSEIFDDQFSVERPDGSNFTLKIRSTKLEDSAMYFCASSPPSPSGYTFGSGTRLTVV.

CDR3 loop: CASSVSGGQETQYF. The CDR3 region has the DNA TGTGCCAGCAGTGTTAGCGGGGGGCAAGAGACCCAGTACTTC. The chain uses TRBV6-4 and TRBJ2-5; 10 bases agree with TRBD2. This CDR3 is built from 14 residues. The germline V gene has CDR1 MRHNA and CDR2 SNTAGT. Unmatched junction bases numbered 1, after V lost 4 bases and J lost 2 bases.

The chain links TRBV4-3 to TRBJ1-4; a possible D gene is TRBD1 (6 bases). The CDR3 is made up of 16 amino acids. Trimming took 1 base from V and 2 from J, leaving 11 bases between them. Germline CDR1 and CDR2: LGHNA and YSLEER. The CDR3 reads CASSQVPRGTNEKLFF. The DNA of the CDR3 is TGCGCCAGCAGCCAAGTTCCCAGGGGCACTAATGAAAAACTGTTTTTT.

The chain uses TRBV25-1 and TRBJ2-5, with no clear D. This CDR3 is 14 amino acids long. CDR1 and CDR2 from the germline V gene are MGHDK and SYGVNS. The V end lost 4 bases, the J end lost 5 bases, and 14 bases lay between the germline ends. CDR3 nucleotide sequence: TGTGCCAGCAGTGCCCCCGCTGGCAGGGAGACCCAGTACTTC. Its protein product is CASSAPAGRETQYF.

CDR3 amino acids: CASGLGSGGAREQFF. The CDR3 DNA follows: TGTGCTAGTGGTTTGGGTAGCGGGGGGGCCAGGGAGCAGTTCTTC. This rearrangement joins TRBV12-5 to TRBJ2-1; 11 bases agree with TRBD2. Germline CDR1 and CDR2: LGHNT and FRNRAP. The V gene end was trimmed by 1 base and the J gene end by 10 bases; junction bases not matched to a gene: 6. The CDR3 length is 15 residues.

J is TRBJ1-2 and V is TRBV30, with 8 positions matching TRBD1. Unmatched junction bases numbered 8, after V lost 3 bases and J lost 8 bases. Germline V gene sequence: CDR1 GTSNPN, CDR2 SVGIG (reference sequence). The CDR3 totals 13 residues. CDR3: CAWRSGQGLGYTF. The CDR3 DNA follows: TGTGCCTGGAGAAGCGGACAGGGTTTAGGCTACACCTTC.

V and J are TRBV6-5 and TRBJ2-3; D ambiguous. Between the trimmed V and J ends, which lost 2 bases and 0 bases, there was a span of 12 bases. This CDR3 comprises 16 residues. Germline V lookup: CDR1 MNHEY, CDR2 SVGAGI. This CDR3 reads CASSYKTASSTDTQYF. The DNA of the CDR3 is TGTGCCAGCAGTTACAAAACAGCCTCCAGCACAGATACGCAGTATTTT.

This clone was seen only a few times. The chain is built from TRBV4-3 and TRBJ1-2; 10 bases line up with TRBD1. This CDR3 is built from 15 residues. Germline V gives CDR1 LGHNA, CDR2 YSLEER. The V and J ends lost 2 bases and 7 bases, in that order; junction bases with no gene match: 7. This chain's CDR3 is CASSQTWGTGAGYTF. CDR3 DNA: TGCGCCAGCAGCCAAACCTGGGGGACAGGGGCTGGCTACACCTTC.

The chain couples TRBV9 to TRBJ2-7, with D tentatively TRBD2 (5 bases). V was clipped by 0 bases and J by 3 bases, with 16 bases between them. The CDR3 consists of 16 residues. The germline gives CDR1 SGDLS, CDR2 YYNGEE. The CDR3 sequence is CASSVGGSSGDYEQYF. As DNA, the CDR3 is TGTGCCAGCAGCGTAGGAGGGTCGAGCGGAGACTACGAGCAGTACTTC.

The chain is built from TRBV27 and TRBJ2-1, with TRBD1 as a possible D gene (6 bases). Germline-derived CDR1 and CDR2 are MNHEY and SMNVEV (reference sequence). This CDR3 is built from 13 residues. The germline V and J ends were trimmed by 5 bases and 10 bases, with 15 bases remaining between them. As DNA, the CDR3 is TGTGCCAGCAGTCCTGGGCCCGGGACAGAGCAGTTCTTC. It translates to CASSPGPGTEQFF.